A single sample is the source of the 26 T cell receptor beta chains below, sequenced in a study of blood T cell repertoires in COVID-19. Method: immunoSEQ multiplex PCR; TCRdb's copy keeps in-frame clones and lacks some. This table has about 270,000 clones, approximately 89% appearing once. The source material was peripheral blood. All receptors come from a man between 35 and 55 years old with active or convalescent COVID-19.

In DNA, the CDR3 is TGTGCCATCATACCGGGGAGGGGTGGTGAGACCCAGTACTTC. The encoded protein is CAIIPGRGGETQYF. The chain recombines TRBV10-3 with TRBJ2-5; 7 bases map to TRBD2. The J segment lost 5 bases and the V segment lost 7 bases, leaving 10 bases of the junction unmatched. This CDR3 spans 14 amino acids. Germline CDR1 reads ENHRY; CDR2 reads SYGVKD.

The table lists this clone with a count of one. The J gene is TRBJ2-7, the V gene TRBV6-5; D unclear. Germline V gene sequence: CDR1 MNHEY, CDR2 SVGAGI. Trimming left V 2 bases short and J 0 bases short, with 8 bases between. The CDR3 consists of 14 residues. CDR3 protein: CASSYAGNSYEQYF. The CDR3 DNA reads as TGTGCCAGCAGTTACGCAGGAAACTCCTACGAGCAGTACTTC.

V is TRBV3-1 (or the pseudogene TRBV3-2) and J is TRBJ1-2, with D possibly TRBD1 on 5 matching bases. V was cut by 4 bases and J by 0 bases, with 12 bases left in between. The germline V gene encodes CDR1 LGHDT and CDR2 YNNKEL (reference sequence). CDR3 size: 15 residues. The CDR3 DNA follows: TGTGCCAGCAGCCCCGCGGGGGGAGCTAACTATGGCTACACCTTC. Protein: CASSPAGGANYGYTF.

This clone appeared a single time. V is TRBV7-9 and J is TRBJ1-2; no firm D call. CDR1 and CDR2 from the germline V gene are SEHNR and FQNEAQ (reference sequence). This CDR3 spans 11 amino acids. Between the trimmed V and J ends, which lost 3 bases and 8 bases, there was a span of 7 bases. This CDR3 reads CASSFTRGYTF. Written as DNA, the CDR3 is TGTGCCAGCAGCTTCACGCGCGGCTACACCTTC.

This clone was seen ten or more times. The gene calls are TRBV7-9 and TRBJ2-7, with 9 bases lining up with TRBD2. There are 17 residues in the CDR3. The germline V gene has CDR1 SEHNR and CDR2 FQNEAQ (reference sequence). The junction had 11 bases not matched to a gene; V was cut back by 0 bases and J by 5 bases. Here the CDR3 DNA reads TGTGCCAGCAGCTTAGCTTTGGCTAGCGGGATGGGTGACGAGCAGTACTTC. Amino acids: CASSLALASGMGDEQYF. The full variable domain, in which reference TRBV7-9 and TRBJ2-7 provide the parts outside the CDR3, is DTGVSQNPRHKITKRGQNVTFRCDPISEHNRLYWYRQTLGQGPEFLTYFQNEAQLEKSRLLSDRFSAERPKGSFSTLEIQRTEQGDSAMYLCASSLALASGMGDEQYFGPGTRLTVT.

J is TRBJ2-5 and V is TRBV7-7, with 9 positions matching TRBD1. Germline CDR1 is SSHAT and CDR2 is FNYEAQ (reference sequence). Germline trimming cut 5 bases from V and 4 bases from J; bases unmatched to any gene: 8. The CDR3 is 15 amino acids. The CDR3 reads CASSSSQGAAETQYF. Written as DNA, the CDR3 is TGTGCCAGCAGCAGCTCACAGGGGGCTGCAGAGACCCAGTACTTC.

The chain couples TRBV7-2 to TRBJ1-5; TRBD1 matches at 9 bases. With V trimmed by 4 bases and J by 6 bases, 7 bases remained unmatched. The CDR3 length is 15 residues. Germline CDR1 and CDR2: SGHTA and FQGNSA. The CDR3 sequence: CASSYNRGLGQPQHF. CDR3 DNA: TGTGCCAGCAGCTACAACAGGGGGCTGGGTCAGCCCCAGCATTTT.

This chain uses TRBV28 with TRBJ1-2, with D hard to call. Germline CDR1 MDHEN, CDR2 SYDVKM. Trimming removed 3 bases at V and 3 bases at J, with 11 bases between. This CDR3 has 14 amino acids. In nucleotides, the CDR3 is TGTGCCAGCAGTTTTTCTACTCAGGACTATGGCTACACCTTC. It codes for CASSFSTQDYGYTF.

On this clone itself: Additional DNA sequences in this sample encode the identical CDR3. This chain connects TRBV30 to TRBJ2-2; TRBD1 is a possible D gene (5 bases). This CDR3 has 12 residues. Germline V gives CDR1 GTSNPN, CDR2 SVGIG (reference sequence). The V end was cut by 1 base, the J end by 6 bases, with 6 bases between. CDR3 sequence (DNA): TGTGCCTGGAGTGGGGGCGCCGGGGAGCTGTTTTTT. Protein sequence: CAWSGGAGELFF.

This chain joins TRBV19 and TRBJ1-1; 9 nucleotides line up with TRBD1. This CDR3 is built from 13 residues. The germline V gene has CDR1 LNHDA and CDR2 SQIVND (reference sequence). Trimming cost V 3 bases and J 4 bases; bases outside gene matches: 0. The DNA of the CDR3 is TGTGCCAGTAGTATGACAGGGGGCACTGAAGCTTTCTTT. This gives the protein CASSMTGGTEAFF.

In its sample, this clone was seen many times. The chain joins TRBV7-3 to TRBJ1-4; D uncertain. V was clipped by 2 bases and J by 13 bases, with 5 bases between them. CDR1 SGHTA and CDR2 FQGTGA come from the germline V gene. This CDR3 comprises 10 residues. In nucleotides, the CDR3 is TGTGCCAGCAGCTTATGTATACTGTTTTTT. This sequence encodes CASSLCILFF.

J is TRBJ2-3 and V is TRBV5-1; D remains unclear. With 0 bases removed from V and 1 base from J, the gap between germline ends came to 3 bases. Germline V lookup: CDR1 SGHRS, CDR2 YFSETQ. The CDR3 is 13 residues long. The CDR3 DNA is TGCGCCAGCAGCTTGGCTCGCACAGATACGCAGTATTTT. The encoded protein is CASSLARTDTQYF.

Points on this clone: One end of the junction varies from germline; a read error may be responsible. The rearrangement joins TRBV19 to TRBJ2-3; TRBD1 matches at 11 bases. Germline lookup yields CDR1 LNHDA and CDR2 SQIVND (reference sequence). The CDR3 is made up of 15 amino acids. CDR3 protein: CASSPRTGGTDTQYF. DNA of the CDR3: TGTGCCAGTAGTCCCCGGACAGGGGGCACGGATACGCAGTATTTT.

The chain carries TRBV29-1 and TRBJ2-3; D is undetermined. Trimming took 6 bases from V and 2 from J, leaving 9 bases between them. Germline CDR1 reads SQVTM; CDR2 reads ANQGSEA. The CDR3 length is 12 residues. CDR3 residues: CSVFDFTDTQYF. For the CDR3, the DNA is TGCAGCGTGTTCGACTTCACAGATACGCAGTATTTT.

The chain couples TRBV25-1 to TRBJ2-1; 7 positions match TRBD2. Germline V CDR1 and CDR2: MGHDK, SYGVNS. The CDR3 consists of 15 residues. V shed 10 bases and J 6 bases; nucleotides not matched to a gene: 15. This CDR3 is CATTTGLAETNEQFF. CDR3 nucleotides: TGTGCCACAACTACCGGGCTAGCGGAGACCAATGAGCAGTTCTTC.

The chain uses TRBV9 and TRBJ2-3; 8 bases agree with TRBD1. From germline, CDR1 is SGDLS and CDR2 YYNGEE. The CDR3 totals 14 residues. V lost 7 bases and J lost 2; bases outside the gene matches: 6. CDR3 residues: CASGDRGLTDTQYF. As DNA, the CDR3 is TGTGCCAGCGGAGACAGGGGACTCACAGATACGCAGTATTTT.

The CDR3 here is CASSLTSGFRNEQFF. The CDR3 DNA sequence: TGTGCCAGCAGCCTTACTAGCGGGTTTAGGAATGAGCAGTTCTTC. The genes are TRBV11-3 and TRBJ2-1; 9 nucleotides align to TRBD2. The V segment lost 5 bases and the J segment 7 bases; nucleotides outside the gene matches: 9. From germline, CDR1 is SGHNT and CDR2 YENEEA. The CDR3 length is 15 residues. Combining the CDR3 with reference TRBV11-3 and TRBJ2-1 gives the whole variable domain EAGVVQSPRYKIIEKKQPVAFWCNPISGHNTLYWYLQNLGQGPELLIRYENEEAVDDSQLPKDRFSAERLKGVDSTLKIQPAELGDSAVYLCASSLTSGFRNEQFFGPGTRLTVL.

The V gene is TRBV25-1, the J gene TRBJ2-3; possibly TRBD2 for D (5 bases). The CDR3 extends over 15 amino acids. V was cut by 3 bases and J by 3 bases, with 13 bases left in between. Germline values: CDR1 MGHDK, CDR2 SYGVNS. The CDR3 bases are TGTGCCAGCAGTGACCGGGGTTCGAGGACAGATACGCAGTATTTT. It is translated as CASSDRGSRTDTQYF.

This rearrangement joins TRBV6-6 to TRBJ1-3; no reliable D call. The CDR3 covers 16 residues. The V gene lost 3 bases and the J gene lost 0 bases, with 12 bases spanning the gap. The germline CDR1 and CDR2 sequences are MNHNY and SVGAGI (reference sequence). The CDR3 sequence: CASSYTTGNSGNTIYF. CDR3 bases: TGTGCCAGCAGTTATACCACGGGAAACTCTGGAAACACCATATATTTT.

This chain joins TRBV24-1 and TRBJ2-7; 8 bases are shared with TRBD2. From germline, CDR1 is KGHDR and CDR2 SFDVKD. This CDR3 is 15 amino acids long. V gave up 4 bases and J gave up 2 bases; unmatched junction bases: 6. The CDR3 protein is CATSETGGPPYEQYF. The CDR3 nucleotides read TGTGCCACCAGTGAAACGGGAGGGCCCCCCTACGAGCAGTACTTC.

The genes are TRBV6-5 and TRBJ1-3; D is unresolved. Germline CDR1 and CDR2: MNHEY and SVGAGI. There are 16 residues in the CDR3. Trimming cost V 0 bases and J 4 bases, with 13 bases left between them. CDR3 coding DNA: TGTGCCAGCAGTTACTCTCCCGACTCCATCGGAAACACCATATATTTT. Translation gives CASSYSPDSIGNTIYF.

The V call is TRBV28, the J call TRBJ1-1; 7 bases line up with TRBD1. Trimming removed 7 bases from V and 3 bases from J; junction bases left unmatched: 8. CDR3 length equals 14 residues. Germline V lookup: CDR1 MDHEN, CDR2 SYDVKM. The CDR3 reads CASTNTGVDTEAFF. CDR3 sequence (DNA): TGTGCCAGCACTAATACAGGGGTCGACACTGAAGCTTTCTTT.

The gene calls are TRBV18 and TRBJ1-2; the D gene is possibly TRBD1 (5 bases). Germline CDR1 and CDR2: KGHSH and LQKENI. Between the trimmed V and J ends, which lost 3 bases and 8 bases, there was a span of 16 bases. The CDR3 loop spans 14 amino acids. Here the CDR3 reads CASSPPLGTGGYTF. The CDR3 coding sequence is TGTGCCAGCTCACCTCCGTTGGGAACAGGAGGCTACACCTTC. Full variable domain (rest looked up from reference TRBV18 and TRBJ1-2): NAGVMQNPRHLVRRRGQEARLRCSPMKGHSHVYWYRQLPEEGLKFMVYLQKENIIDESGMPKERFSAEFPKEGPSILRIQQVVRGDSAAYFCASSPPLGTGGYTFGSGTRLTVV.

The chain combines TRBV6-5 with TRBJ1-5, with D possibly matching TRBD1 (6 bases). The CDR3 has 15 residues. The V gene's germline CDR1 is MNHEY and CDR2 SVGAGI. Trimming removed 0 bases at V and 8 bases at J, with 14 bases between. In nucleotides, the CDR3 is TGTGCCAGCAGTTACTCGGGGGCAGGGACGGAGCCCCAGCATTTT. Amino acid sequence: CASSYSGAGTEPQHF.

This clone was counted once. This sequence joins TRBV10-2 and TRBJ2-1; D remains ambiguous. The V gene lost 8 bases and the J gene lost 1 base, with 3 bases spanning the gap. This CDR3 spans 11 amino acids. Per the germline V gene, CDR1 is WSHSY and CDR2 is SAAADI. CDR3 DNA sequence: TGCGCCAGCCGGTCCTACAATGAGCAGTTCTTC. It translates to CASRSYNEQFF.

V usage is TRBV30 and J usage is TRBJ1-3, with TRBD1 matching 9 bases. V trimming: 0 bases; J trimming: 1 base; junction bases outside the gene matches: 1. CDR1 is GTSNPN and CDR2 is SVGIG in the germline V gene (reference sequence). This CDR3 spans 15 amino acids. The CDR3 loop is CAWSVTGGSGNTIYF. The CDR3 DNA reads TGTGCCTGGAGTGTGACAGGGGGGTCTGGAAACACCATATATTTT.